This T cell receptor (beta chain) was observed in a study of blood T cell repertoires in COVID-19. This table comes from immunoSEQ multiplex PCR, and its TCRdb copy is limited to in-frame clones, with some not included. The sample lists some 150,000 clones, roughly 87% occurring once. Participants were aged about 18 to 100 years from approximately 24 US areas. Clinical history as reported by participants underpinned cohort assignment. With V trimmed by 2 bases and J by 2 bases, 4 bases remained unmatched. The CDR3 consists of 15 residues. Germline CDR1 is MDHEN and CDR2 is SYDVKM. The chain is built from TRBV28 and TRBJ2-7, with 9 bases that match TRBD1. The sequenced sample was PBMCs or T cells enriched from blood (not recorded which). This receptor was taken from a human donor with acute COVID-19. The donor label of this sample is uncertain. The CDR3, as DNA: TGTGCCAGCAGTTTAACGGACAGGGGTACCTACGAGCAGTACTTC. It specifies CASSLTDRGTYEQYF.